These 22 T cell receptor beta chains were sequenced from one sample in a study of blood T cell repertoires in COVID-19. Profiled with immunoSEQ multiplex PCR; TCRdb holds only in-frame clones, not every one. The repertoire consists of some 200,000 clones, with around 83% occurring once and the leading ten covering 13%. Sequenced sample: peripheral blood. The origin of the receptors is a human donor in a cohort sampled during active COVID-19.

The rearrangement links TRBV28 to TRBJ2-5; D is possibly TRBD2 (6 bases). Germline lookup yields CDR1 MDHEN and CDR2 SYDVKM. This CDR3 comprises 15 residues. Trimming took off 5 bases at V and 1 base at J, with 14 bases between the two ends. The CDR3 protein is CASSDSGEVQETQYF. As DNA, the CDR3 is TGTGCCAGCAGTGATAGCGGTGAGGTCCAAGAGACCCAGTACTTC. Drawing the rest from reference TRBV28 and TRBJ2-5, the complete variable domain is DVKVTQSSRYLVKRTGEKVFLECVQDMDHENMFWYRQDPGLGLRLIYFSYDVKMKEKGDIPEGYSVSREKKERFSLILESASTNQTSMYLCASSDSGEVQETQYFGPGTRLLVL.

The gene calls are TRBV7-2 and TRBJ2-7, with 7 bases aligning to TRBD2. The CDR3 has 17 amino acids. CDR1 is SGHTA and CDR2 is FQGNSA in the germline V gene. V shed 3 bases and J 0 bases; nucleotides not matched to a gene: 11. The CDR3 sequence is CASSFLAARVPSYEQYF. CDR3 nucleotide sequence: TGTGCCAGCAGCTTTCTAGCGGCGCGAGTCCCCTCCTACGAGCAGTACTTC.

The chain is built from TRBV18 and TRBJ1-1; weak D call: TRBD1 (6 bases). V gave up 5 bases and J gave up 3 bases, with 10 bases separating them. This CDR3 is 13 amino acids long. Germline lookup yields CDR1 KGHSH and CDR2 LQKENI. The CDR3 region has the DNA TGTGCCAGCTCAACAGGGCCGGACACTGAAGCTTTCTTT. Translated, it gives CASSTGPDTEAFF.

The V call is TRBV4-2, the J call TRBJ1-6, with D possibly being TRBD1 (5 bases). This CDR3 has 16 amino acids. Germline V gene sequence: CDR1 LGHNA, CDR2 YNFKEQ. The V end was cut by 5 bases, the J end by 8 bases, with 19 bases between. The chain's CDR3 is CASSAAGSPIDSPLHF. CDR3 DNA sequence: TGTGCCAGCAGCGCGGCAGGGTCCCCCATTGATTCACCCCTCCACTTT.

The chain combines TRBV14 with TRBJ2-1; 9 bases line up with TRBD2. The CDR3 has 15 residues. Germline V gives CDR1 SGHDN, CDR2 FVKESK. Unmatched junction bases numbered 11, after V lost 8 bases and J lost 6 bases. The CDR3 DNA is TGTGCCAGCGCCGACCTAGCGGGATTCGGCAATGAGCAGTTCTTC. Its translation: CASADLAGFGNEQFF.

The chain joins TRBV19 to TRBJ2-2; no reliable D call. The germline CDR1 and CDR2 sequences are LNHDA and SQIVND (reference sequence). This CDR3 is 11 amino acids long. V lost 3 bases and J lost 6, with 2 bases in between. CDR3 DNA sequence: TGTGCCAGTAGTATCTCCGGGGAGCTGTTTTTT. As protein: CASSISGELFF. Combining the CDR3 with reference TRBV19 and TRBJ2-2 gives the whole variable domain DGGITQSPKYLFRKEGQNVTLSCEQNLNHDAMYWYRQDPGQGLRLIYYSQIVNDFQKGDIAEGYSVSREKKESFPLTVTSAQKNPTAFYLCASSISGELFFGEGSRLTVL.

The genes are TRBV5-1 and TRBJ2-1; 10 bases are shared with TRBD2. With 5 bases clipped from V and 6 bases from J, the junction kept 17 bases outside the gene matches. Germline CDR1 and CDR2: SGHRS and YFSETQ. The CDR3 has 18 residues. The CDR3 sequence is CASRGTAGQREGPNEQFF. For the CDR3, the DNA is TGCGCCAGCAGGGGGACGGCTGGACAGCGGGAGGGCCCCAATGAGCAGTTCTTC. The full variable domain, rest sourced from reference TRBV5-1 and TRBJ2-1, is KAGVTQTPRYLIKTRGQQVTLSCSPISGHRSVSWYQQTPGQGLQFLFEYFSETQRNKGNFPGRFSGRQFSNSRSEMNVSTLELGDSALYLCASRGTAGQREGPNEQFFGPGTRLTVL.

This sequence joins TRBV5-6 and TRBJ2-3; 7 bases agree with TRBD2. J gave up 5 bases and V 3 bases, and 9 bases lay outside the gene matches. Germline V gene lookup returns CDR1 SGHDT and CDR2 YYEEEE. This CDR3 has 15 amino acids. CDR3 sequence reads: CASSYRRERVDTQYF. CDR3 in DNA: TGTGCCAGCAGCTACCGGCGGGAGCGAGTAGATACGCAGTATTTT.

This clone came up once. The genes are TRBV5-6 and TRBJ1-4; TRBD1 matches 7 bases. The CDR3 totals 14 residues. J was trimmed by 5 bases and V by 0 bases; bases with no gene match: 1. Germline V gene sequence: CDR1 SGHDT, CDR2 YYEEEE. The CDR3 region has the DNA TGTGCCAGCAGCTTGGGACAGGGAAATGAAAAACTGTTTTTT. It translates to CASSLGQGNEKLFF.

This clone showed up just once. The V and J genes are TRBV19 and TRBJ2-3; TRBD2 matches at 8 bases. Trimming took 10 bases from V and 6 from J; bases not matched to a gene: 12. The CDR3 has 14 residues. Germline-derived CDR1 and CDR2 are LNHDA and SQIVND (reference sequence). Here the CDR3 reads CATGNSGTSDTQYF. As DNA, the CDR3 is TGTGCCACCGGAAATAGCGGGACCTCCGATACGCAGTATTTT.

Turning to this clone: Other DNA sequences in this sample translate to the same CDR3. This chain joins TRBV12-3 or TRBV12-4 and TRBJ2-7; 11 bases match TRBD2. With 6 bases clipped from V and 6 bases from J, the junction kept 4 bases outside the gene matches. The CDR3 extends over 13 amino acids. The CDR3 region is CASSLSGRVEQYF. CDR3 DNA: TGTGCCAGCAGCCTTAGCGGGAGGGTCGAGCAGTACTTC.

The CDR3 DNA is TGTGCCAGCAGCTCCGTTCCTTTAGCTTCGGCTAATGAAAAACTGTTTTTT. Protein product: CASSSVPLASANEKLFF. The chain links TRBV7-6 to TRBJ1-4; D gene unclear. Per the germline V gene, CDR1 is SGHVS and CDR2 is FNYEAQ. The ends were cut back, 4 bases at V and 3 bases at J, with 18 bases in the middle. The length of the CDR3 is 17 residues.

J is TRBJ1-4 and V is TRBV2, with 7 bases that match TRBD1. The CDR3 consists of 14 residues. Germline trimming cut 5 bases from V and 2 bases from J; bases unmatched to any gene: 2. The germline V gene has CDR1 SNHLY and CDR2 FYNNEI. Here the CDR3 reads CASSTGVTNEKLFF. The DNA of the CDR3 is TGTGCCAGCAGTACAGGGGTTACTAATGAAAAACTGTTTTTT.

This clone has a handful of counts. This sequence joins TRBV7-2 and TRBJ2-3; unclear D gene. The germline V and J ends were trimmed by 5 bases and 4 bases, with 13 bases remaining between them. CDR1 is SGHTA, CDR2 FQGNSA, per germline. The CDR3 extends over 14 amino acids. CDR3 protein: CASSAEFSPDTQYF. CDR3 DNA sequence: TGTGCCAGCAGCGCCGAGTTTTCCCCAGATACGCAGTATTTT.

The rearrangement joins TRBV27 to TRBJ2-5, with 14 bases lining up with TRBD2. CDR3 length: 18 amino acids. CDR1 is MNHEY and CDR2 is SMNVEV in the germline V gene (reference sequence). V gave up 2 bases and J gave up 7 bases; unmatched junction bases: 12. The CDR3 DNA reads TGTGCCAGCAGTTTACAACCGGGACTAGCGGGAGTGTCGGGGACCCAGTACTTC. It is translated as CASSLQPGLAGVSGTQYF.

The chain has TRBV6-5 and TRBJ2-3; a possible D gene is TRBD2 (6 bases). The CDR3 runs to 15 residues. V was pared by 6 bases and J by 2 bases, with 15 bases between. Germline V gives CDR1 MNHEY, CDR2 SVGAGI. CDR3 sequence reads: CASSLDGLFTDTQYF. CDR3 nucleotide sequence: TGTGCCAGCAGCCTGGATGGACTATTCACAGATACGCAGTATTTT.

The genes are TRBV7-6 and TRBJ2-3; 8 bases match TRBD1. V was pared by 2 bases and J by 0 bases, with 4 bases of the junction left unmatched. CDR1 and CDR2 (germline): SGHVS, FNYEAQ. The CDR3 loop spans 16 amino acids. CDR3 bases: TGTGCCAGCAGCTTACGGGACAGGTCTAGCACAGATACGCAGTATTTT. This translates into CASSLRDRSSTDTQYF.

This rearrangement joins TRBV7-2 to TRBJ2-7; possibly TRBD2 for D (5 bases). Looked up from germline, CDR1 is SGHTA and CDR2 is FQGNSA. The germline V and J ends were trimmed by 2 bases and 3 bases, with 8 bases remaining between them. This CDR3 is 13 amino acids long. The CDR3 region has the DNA TGTGCCAGCAGCTTATTCGCGGGCTACGAGCAGTACTTC. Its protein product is CASSLFAGYEQYF.

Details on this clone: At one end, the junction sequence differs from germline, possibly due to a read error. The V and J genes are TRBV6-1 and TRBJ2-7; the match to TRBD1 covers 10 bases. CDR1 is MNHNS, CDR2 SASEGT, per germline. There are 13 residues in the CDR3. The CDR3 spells CASREDRGREQYF. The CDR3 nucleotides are TGTGCCAGCAGAGAAGACAGGGGGCGAGAGCAGTACTTC.

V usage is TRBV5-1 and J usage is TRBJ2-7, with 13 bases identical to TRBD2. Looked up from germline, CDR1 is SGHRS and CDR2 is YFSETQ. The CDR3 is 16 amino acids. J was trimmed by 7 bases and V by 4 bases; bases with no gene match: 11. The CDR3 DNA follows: TGCGCCAGCAGCGCCCGACTAGCGGGAGGACCGGGGGAGCAGTACTTC. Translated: CASSARLAGGPGEQYF.

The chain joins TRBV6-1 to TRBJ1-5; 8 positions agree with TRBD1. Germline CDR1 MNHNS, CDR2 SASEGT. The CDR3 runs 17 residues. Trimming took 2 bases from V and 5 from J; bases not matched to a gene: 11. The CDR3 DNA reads TGTGCCAGCAGTGAAAGGGCCGTAGACAGGGGCCATCAGCCCCAGCATTTT. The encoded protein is CASSERAVDRGHQPQHF.

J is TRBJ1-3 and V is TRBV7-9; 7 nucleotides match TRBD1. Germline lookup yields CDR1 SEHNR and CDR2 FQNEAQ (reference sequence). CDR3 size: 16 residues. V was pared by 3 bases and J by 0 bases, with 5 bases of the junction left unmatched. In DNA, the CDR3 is TGTGCCAGCAGCTTGATGACAGGGCACTCTGGAAACACCATATATTTT. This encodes CASSLMTGHSGNTIYF.